Each of the 11 T cell receptor beta chains below was sequenced from the same sample in a study of metastatic and nonmetastatic thyroid tumors. Through MiXCR, TCRdb re-clonotyped the PCR reads. The profile shows 50,000 to 70,000 clones, 4% to 5% of them singletons. All patients were treatment-naive before thyroid surgery. The sample was blood. These receptors all come from a female donor with papillary thyroid cancer or a benign thyroid nodule (not recorded which). Some clones in this sample may be carry-over from other donors' samples.

This clone was counted between two and nine times. The V call is TRBV5-5, the J call TRBJ2-4; D not resolved. CDR3 length: 17 amino acids. Germline-derived CDR1 and CDR2 are SGHKS and YYEKEE (reference sequence). V lost 6 bases and J 0 bases, leaving 19 bases between the germline ends. The CDR3 sequence is CASTQFELRGAKNIQYF. The CDR3 DNA sequence: TGTGCCAGCACCCAGTTCGAGCTCCGAGGAGCCAAAAACATTCAGTACTTC.

This clone occurred a few times. An end of the junction differs from the germline gene, which may be a read error. This chain connects TRBV27 to TRBJ2-3; no clear D. Germline V gives CDR1 MNHEY, CDR2 SMNVEV (reference sequence). There are 17 residues in the CDR3. CDR3 in DNA: TGTGCCAGCAGTTCCCGGGCTGGGTTTTTGCTCACAGATACGCAGTATTTC. Protein product: CASSSRAGFLLTDTQYF.

This clone was observed a handful of times. Other DNA sequences in this sample translate to the same CDR3. This chain connects TRBV19 to TRBJ1-1, with no clear D. CDR1 and CDR2 (germline): LNHDA, SQIVND (reference sequence). CDR3 length equals 13 residues. V lost 3 bases and J lost 5, with 10 bases in between. CDR3 residues: CASSIVEGTEAFF. The CDR3 DNA follows: TGTGCCAGTAGTATCGTCGAGGGAACTGAAGCTTTCTTT.

This clone was observed a handful of times. The J gene is TRBJ2-3, the V gene TRBV18, with TRBD2 matching over 11 bases. The CDR3 length is 17 residues. CDR1 is KGHSH, CDR2 LQKENI, per germline. V lost 3 bases and J lost 4; bases outside the gene matches: 9. CDR3 residues: CASSPPLAGGPPDTQYF. The CDR3 DNA reads TGTGCCAGCTCACCTCCCTTAGCGGGAGGGCCACCAGATACGCAGTATTTT.

This chain connects TRBV5-1 to TRBJ2-7; TRBD2 might be the D (5 bases). Germline-derived CDR1 and CDR2 are SGHRS and YFSETQ. The CDR3 sequence is 12 residues long. V was cut by 6 bases and J by 6 bases, with 13 bases left in between. CDR3 coding DNA: TGCGCCAGCAACGTGTCGGGATGCGAGCAGTACTTC. It encodes CASNVSGCEQYF.

This clone was detected ten times or more. This rearrangement joins TRBV20-1 to TRBJ2-7; 7 nucleotides match TRBD2. Per the germline V gene, CDR1 is DFQATT and CDR2 is SNEGSKA (reference sequence). Losses at the gene ends were 2 bases for V and 0 bases for J; bases not matched to a gene: 4. This CDR3 has 14 amino acids. The CDR3 coding sequence is TGCAGTGCTAGACTAGCGGAGTACTCCTACGAGCAGTACTTC. Translation gives CSARLAEYSYEQYF.

This clone was seen ten or more times. The chain is built from TRBV3-1 and TRBJ1-1; D gene ambiguous. CDR1 and CDR2 (germline): LGHDT, YNNKEL (reference sequence). This CDR3 comprises 15 residues. V dropped 0 bases and J dropped 4 bases, with 12 bases sitting between them. This chain's CDR3 is CASSQDGRMGTEAFF. As DNA, the CDR3 is TGTGCCAGCAGCCAAGATGGACGGATGGGCACTGAAGCTTTCTTT.

This clone has ten or more counts. Other DNA sequences of this sample code for an identical CDR3. The chain is built from TRBV2 and TRBJ1-4; TRBD1 matches 7 bases. There are 15 residues in the CDR3. Germline CDR1 reads SNHLY; CDR2 reads FYNNEI. The V gene end was trimmed by 6 bases and the J gene end by 4 bases; junction bases not matched to a gene: 8. The CDR3 DNA is TGTGCCAGCAGGGCGATGACAGGGAATAATGAAAAACTGTTTTTT. Its protein is CASRAMTGNNEKLFF.

This clone was seen only a few times. V is TRBV6-1 and J is TRBJ2-3, with TRBD2 matching 13 bases. Trimming removed 5 bases from V and 4 bases from J; junction bases left unmatched: 12. The CDR3 has 18 residues. CDR1 and CDR2 (germline): MNHNS, SASEGT. The CDR3 sequence is CASSHYPGLAGFADTQYF. The CDR3 DNA reads TGTGCCAGCAGTCACTACCCGGGACTAGCGGGATTCGCAGATACGCAGTATTTT.

This clone appeared a few times. The chain uses TRBV28 and TRBJ1-6; 7 bases agree with TRBD1. Per germline, CDR1 MDHEN and CDR2 SYDVKM. J was trimmed by 9 bases and V by 2 bases; bases with no gene match: 4. The CDR3 contains 14 residues. The CDR3 is CASSLQGGGSPLHF. The DNA for the CDR3 is TGTGCCAGCAGTTTACAGGGGGGCGGTTCACCCCTCCACTTT.

As to this clone: A read error may account for a junction end that differs from germline. Within the sample, other DNA sequences also encode this same CDR3. The V and J genes are TRBV5-6 and TRBJ2-6, with D possibly called TRBD1 or TRBD2 (5 bases each). There are 14 residues in the CDR3. Germline CDR1 SGHDT, CDR2 YYEEEE. CDR3 protein: CASSPQTGANVLTF. Here the CDR3 DNA reads TGTGCCAGCAGCCCACAGACCGGGGCCAATGTCCTGACTTTC.